The present entry profiles one T cell receptor (beta chain) with its context. This clonotype appeared a few times. Its antigen has not been determined. No much larger clonotype is one base removed from it; base qualities were not supplied. This sample was included in a study of early T cells in non-severe SARS-CoV-2 infection (dated by TCRdb to about 2021). Regarding the complete study: Bulk RNA from unsorted whole blood was used for TCR sequencing, so alpha and beta chains could not be paired.

A case-control design nested within a healthcare worker cohort in London, UK, was used, with weekly nasopharyngeal swab PCR tests and blood sampling performed. Healthcare workers were recruited between 23 and 31 March 2020, during the week of the UK lockdown, and were followed weekly for up to 16 weeks. Overall results and qualifications from the work: Matching against VDJdb was skewed toward anti-spike CD8 responses, likely underestimated virus-specific expansions, and missed private and CD4 specificities.

The library was obtained by 5' RACE. The data were produced on a NextSeq 500. Unique molecular identifiers were attached to individual cDNA molecules in the TCR library protocol so that sequencing error and PCR bias could be corrected. TCR alpha and beta chains were both sequenced, and the abundances of alpha and beta sequences in each sample were closely correlated with each other. The study's own analysis went as follows. Decombinator V4 was used to annotate TCR sequences for V gene, J gene and CDR3. TCRs were defined as expanded if a significant change between any two time points was detected under a Poisson model with p below 0.0001. Abundances of TCRs were expressed as counts per million after normalisation to the total number of TCRs sequenced in each sample. TRAV1-2 paired with TRAJ12, TRAJ20 or TRAJ33 defined MAIT TCRs, while TRAV10 paired with TRAJ18 defined iNKT TCRs. VDJdb, accessed on 1 November 2021, was searched for TCRs annotated for CMV, EBV and SARS-CoV-2, and TCRs annotated for more than one antigen were excluded. The raw public data were reprocessed by TCRdb itself: fastp quality trimming at Q25, MiXCR clonotype calling, in-frame beta chains only. One record per CDR3 amino acid sequence lists the most common genes and DNA. In this record, the V and J calls reflect TCRdb's handling and not the investigators' own analysis. The sample table shows approximately 100,000 distinct CDR3 sequences, and around 17% are seen once. 0.95% to 1.5% of the sample belongs to the ten largest clones.

V was cut back by 2 bases and J by 6 bases, leaving a gap of 20 bases between them. From the cysteine up to the phenylalanine, the CDR3 has a length of 17 residues. Of all the DNA, just the CDR3 is kept, 51 bases in frame from base 1. The receptor chain draws on TRBV12-3 or TRBV12-4 and TRBJ1-3, with TRBD1 tentatively as D gene (6 bases match). This receptor was obtained from an adult who was a healthcare worker with PCR-confirmed SARS-CoV-2 infection or an uninfected control (not recorded which). What was sequenced was whole blood. This receptor carries the CDR3 CASSLRGPRLPENTIYF. Read as DNA, the sequence is TGTGCCAGCAGTTTACGGGGGCCCCGGCTGCCTGAAAACACCATATATTTT.